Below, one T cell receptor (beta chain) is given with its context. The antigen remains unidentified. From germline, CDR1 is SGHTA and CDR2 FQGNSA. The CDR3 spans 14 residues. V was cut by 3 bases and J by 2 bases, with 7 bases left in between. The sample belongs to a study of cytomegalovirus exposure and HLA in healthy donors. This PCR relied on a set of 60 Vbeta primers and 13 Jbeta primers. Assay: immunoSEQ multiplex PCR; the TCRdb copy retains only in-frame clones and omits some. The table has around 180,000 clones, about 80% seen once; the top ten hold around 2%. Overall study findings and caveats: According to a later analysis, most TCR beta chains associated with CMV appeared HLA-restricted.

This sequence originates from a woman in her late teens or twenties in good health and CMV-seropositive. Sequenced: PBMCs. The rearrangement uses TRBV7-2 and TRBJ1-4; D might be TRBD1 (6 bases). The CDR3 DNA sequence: TGTGCCAGCAGCTTGGGGGCTACTAATGAAAAACTGTTTTTT. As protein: CASSLGATNEKLFF.